This T cell receptor beta chain was captured by sequencing in a study of PD-1 blockade in classical Hodgkin lymphoma. Broader study findings: Complete responders entered with baseline diversity on par with newly diagnosed patients, the results showed. Those starting nivolumab under 1 year post-ASCT were excluded.

A note on this clone: The antigen is not known.

The CDR3 runs 12 residues. Trimming stripped 3 bases from V and 8 bases from J, with 10 bases between. Looked up from germline, CDR1 is MDHEN and CDR2 is SYDVKM. There was relapse after autologous stem cell transplantation in every patient, and there was variation in brentuximab vedotin exposure. Assay: immunoSEQ multiplex PCR; the TCRdb copy retains only in-frame clones and omits some. The sample lists some 20,000 clones; around 85% were seen once. The sample in question was peripheral blood mononuclear cells (PBMCs), obtained at baseline. The receptor comes from a human donor with classical Hodgkin lymphoma. The V call is TRBV28, the J call TRBJ1-2, with D unresolved. The CDR3 DNA sequence: TGTGCCAGCAGTTTTGCTAGGGTGGGCTACACCTTC. Protein: CASSFARVGYTF.